These 14 T cell receptor beta chains originate from one sample sequenced in a study of technical replicates of blood from a handful of donors. The data were produced by immunoSEQ multiplex PCR, yet TCRdb's version contains in-frame clones alone and is incomplete. The data contain some 70,000 clones, 91% of them singletons. Sequencing input: PBMCs. The origin of the receptors is a human donor in good health. Some clones in this sample may be carry-over from other donors' samples.

The chain joins TRBV5-4 to TRBJ2-2, with 12 positions matching TRBD2. V lost 4 bases and J lost 1; bases outside the gene matches: 2. CDR3 length equals 16 residues. Looked up from germline, CDR1 is SGHNT and CDR2 is YYREEE (reference sequence). CDR3 sequence: CASSRTSGMNTGELFF. For the CDR3, the DNA is TGTGCCAGCAGCCGGACTAGCGGGATGAACACCGGGGAGCTGTTTTTT.

V and J are TRBV7-3 and TRBJ2-1; 7 positions match TRBD2. Trimming cost V 5 bases and J 8 bases; bases outside gene matches: 18. Looked up from germline, CDR1 is SGHTA and CDR2 is FQGTGA. The CDR3 sequence is 17 residues long. This chain's CDR3 is CASSPERGSPGRDEQFF. CDR3 DNA: TGTGCCAGCAGCCCTGAACGCGGGAGCCCCGGAAGGGATGAGCAGTTCTTC.

This clone has just a few counts. This sequence joins TRBV5-6 and TRBJ1-1, with D perhaps matching TRBD1 (5 bases). With 5 bases removed from V and 1 base from J, the gap between germline ends came to 9 bases. CDR1 is SGHDT and CDR2 is YYEEEE in the germline V gene. This CDR3 has 13 residues. CDR3 loop: CASSWGGNTEAFF. CDR3 sequence (DNA): TGTGCCAGCAGTTGGGGGGGGAACACTGAAGCTTTCTTT. Complete variable domain (other parts from reference TRBV5-6 and TRBJ1-1): DAGVTQSPTHLIKTRGQQVTLRCSPKSGHDTVSWYQQALGQGPQFIFQYYEEEERQRGNFPDRFSGHQFPNYSSELNVNALLLGDSALYLCASSWGGNTEAFFGQGTRLTVV.

The V gene is TRBV27, the J gene TRBJ2-7; maybe TRBD2 (7 bases). V lost 6 bases and J 3 bases, leaving 15 bases between the germline ends. The CDR3 contains 14 residues. Per germline, CDR1 MNHEY and CDR2 SMNVEV (reference sequence). The CDR3 nucleotides read TGTGCCAGCAGCCGCGGGGGCCGCCTCTACGAGCAGTACTTC. Translation: CASSRGGRLYEQYF.

The rearrangement uses TRBV18 and TRBJ1-2; D might be TRBD1 (5 bases). Trimming removed 5 bases at V and 8 bases at J, with 24 bases between. In germline, CDR1 is KGHSH, CDR2 LQKENI. The CDR3 is 16 amino acids. The CDR3 is CASSTAKQAPVSGYTF. The CDR3 nucleotides are TGTGCCAGCTCAACAGCAAAACAGGCACCTGTAAGCGGCTACACCTTC.

The chain uses TRBV27 and TRBJ2-5; D remains ambiguous. Germline CDR1 is MNHEY and CDR2 is SMNVEV (reference sequence). The CDR3 spans 14 residues. Trimming shortened V by 0 bases and J by 2 bases, and 7 bases separated the two germline ends. CDR3 in amino acids: CASSLSGEQETQYF. For the CDR3, the DNA is TGTGCCAGCAGTTTATCCGGTGAACAAGAGACCCAGTACTTC.

This clone was observed a single time. The chain employs TRBV13 and TRBJ2-1, with D possibly TRBD2 on 7 matching bases. CDR3 length: 15 residues. The ends were cut back, 6 bases at V and 9 bases at J, with 21 bases in the middle. Per germline, CDR1 PRHDT and CDR2 FYEKMQ (reference sequence). DNA of the CDR3: TGTGCCAGCAGATTGGAGGGGGGGCCTACATCTGAGCAGTTCTTC. Protein product: CASRLEGGPTSEQFF.

The genes are TRBV6-1 and TRBJ1-1, with D unclear. V dropped 3 bases and J dropped 6 bases, with 11 bases sitting between them. Per germline, CDR1 MNHNS and CDR2 SASEGT. The CDR3 has 13 residues. CDR3 nucleotide sequence: TGTGCCAGCAGTGAGGTGTTGGCAGCTGAAGCTTTCTTT. Translating gives CASSEVLAAEAFF.

V is TRBV18 and J is TRBJ1-1; D may be TRBD1 (5 bases). Looked up from germline, CDR1 is KGHSH and CDR2 is LQKENI. V was pared by 0 bases and J by 4 bases, with 12 bases between. CDR3 length equals 15 residues. As DNA, the CDR3 is TGTGCCAGCTCACCACCATCCAGGGTGGGCACTGAAGCTTTCTTT. It yields the protein CASSPPSRVGTEAFF.

The V and J genes are TRBV11-2 and TRBJ2-2; 10 bases are shared with TRBD2. Germline V CDR1 and CDR2: SGHAT, FQNNGV. The CDR3 is 16 residues long. Losses at the gene ends were 5 bases for V and 4 bases for J; bases not matched to a gene: 7. The CDR3 DNA reads as TGTGCCAGCAGCCGAAGTAGCGGGGGGTTCACCGGGGAGCTGTTTTTT. Protein sequence: CASSRSSGGFTGELFF.

The chain employs TRBV27 and TRBJ2-5, with 7 bases lining up with TRBD1. CDR1 is MNHEY, CDR2 SMNVEV, per germline (reference sequence). The CDR3 loop spans 14 amino acids. Trimming at V came to 7 bases and at J to 3 bases, leaving 8 bases not matched to a gene. The CDR3 bases are TGTGCCAGCAATCGACAGGGTTCTAAAGAGACCCAGTACTTC. Translation gives CASNRQGSKETQYF.

V and J are TRBV7-2 and TRBJ2-5; 15 nucleotides line up with TRBD2. This CDR3 spans 16 amino acids. The trim removed 4 bases at V and 5 bases at J, leaving 5 bases unmatched. The V gene's germline CDR1 is SGHTA and CDR2 FQGNSA. In DNA form, the CDR3 reads TGTGCCAGCAGCTCCACCGGGACTAGCGGGAGGGAGACCCAGTACTTC. It specifies CASSSTGTSGRETQYF.

This chain connects TRBV4-2 to TRBJ2-2; D possibly corresponds to TRBD2 (5 bases). V was clipped by 0 bases and J by 7 bases, with 12 bases between them. CDR1 is LGHNA and CDR2 is YNFKEQ in the germline V gene. The CDR3 has 15 residues. CDR3 sequence reads: CASSQDGRGYGELFF. The CDR3 DNA reads TGTGCCAGCAGCCAAGATGGCAGAGGGTACGGGGAGCTGTTTTTT.

The chain couples TRBV19 to TRBJ1-2; the match to TRBD1 covers 7 bases. Per germline, CDR1 LNHDA and CDR2 SQIVND (reference sequence). The J segment lost 4 bases and the V segment lost 10 bases, leaving 6 bases of the junction unmatched. The CDR3 contains 12 residues. The CDR3 DNA reads as TGTGCCATCGGAAGGGGGCTCTATGGCTACACCTTC. Protein sequence: CAIGRGLYGYTF. Supplemented by reference TRBV19 and TRBJ1-2, the full variable domain reads DGGITQSPKYLFRKEGQNVTLSCEQNLNHDAMYWYRQDPGQGLRLIYYSQIVNDFQKGDIAEGYSVSREKKESFPLTVTSAQKNPTAFYLCAIGRGLYGYTFGSGTRLTVV.